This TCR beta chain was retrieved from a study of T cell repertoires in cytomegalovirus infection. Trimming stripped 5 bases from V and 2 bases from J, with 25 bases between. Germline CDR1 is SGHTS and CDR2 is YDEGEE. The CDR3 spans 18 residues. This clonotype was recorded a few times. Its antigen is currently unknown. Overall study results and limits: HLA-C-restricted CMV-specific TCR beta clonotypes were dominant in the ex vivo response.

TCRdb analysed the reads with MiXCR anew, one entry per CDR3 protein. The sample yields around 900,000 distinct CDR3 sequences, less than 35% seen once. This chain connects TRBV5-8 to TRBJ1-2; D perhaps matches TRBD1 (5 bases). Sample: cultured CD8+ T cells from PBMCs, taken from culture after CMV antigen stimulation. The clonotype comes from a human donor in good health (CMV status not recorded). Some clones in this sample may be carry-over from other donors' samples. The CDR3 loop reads CASRQLGLREGSNYGYTF. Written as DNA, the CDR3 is TGTGCCAGCAGACAATTGGGGCTTAGGGAGGGCAGCAACTATGGCTACACCTTC.